Listed here is a single T cell receptor (beta chain). The antigen is undetermined. Data came from immunoSEQ multiplex PCR; TCRdb stores just in-frame clones and leaves some out. The data hold more than 150,000 clones, with approximately 94% observed a single time. Germline-derived CDR1 and CDR2 are GTSNPN and SVGIG (reference sequence). The trim removed 2 bases at V and 7 bases at J, leaving 6 bases unmatched. The CDR3 runs 13 residues. It was second doses at about 4 or about 12 weeks that were pooled. This sample is drawn from a study of T cell responses to AZD1222 COVID-19 vaccine. Study results and caveats: There were vaccine-associated CD4 TCRs across spike, dominant at 160-218 and 743-854. Repertoires were collected only later (after the peak T cell response had occurred). A reported finding is that nearly half of spike-specific TCRs target unmutated variant regions.

This TCR was sampled from an adult who received the AZD1222 COVID-19 vaccine. The chain employs TRBV30 and TRBJ2-5; TRBD2 matches at 8 bases. The material sequenced was peripheral blood, taken 28 days after the second AZD1222 dose. CDR3 in DNA: TGTGCCTGGAGTCACGGGAGGGCCGTGACCCAGTACTTC. It yields the protein CAWSHGRAVTQYF.